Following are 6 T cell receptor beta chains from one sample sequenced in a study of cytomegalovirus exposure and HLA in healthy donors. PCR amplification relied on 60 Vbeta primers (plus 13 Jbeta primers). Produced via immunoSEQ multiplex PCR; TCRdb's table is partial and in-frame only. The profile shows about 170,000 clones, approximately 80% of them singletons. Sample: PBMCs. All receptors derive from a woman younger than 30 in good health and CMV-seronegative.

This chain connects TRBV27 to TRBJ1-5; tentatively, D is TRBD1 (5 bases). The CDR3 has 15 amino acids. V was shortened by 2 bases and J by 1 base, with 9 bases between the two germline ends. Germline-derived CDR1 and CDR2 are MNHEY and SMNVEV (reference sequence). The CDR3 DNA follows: TGTGCCAGCAGTTTAACAGGTGGGAGCAATCAGCCCCAGCATTTT. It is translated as CASSLTGGSNQPQHF.

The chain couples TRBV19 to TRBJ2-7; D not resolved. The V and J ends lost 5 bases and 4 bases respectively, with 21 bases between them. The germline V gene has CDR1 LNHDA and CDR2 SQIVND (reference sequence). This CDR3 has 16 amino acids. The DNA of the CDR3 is TGTGCCAGTAGTCCGTACCCGACTTCCCTCGGATACGAGCAGTACTTC. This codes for CASSPYPTSLGYEQYF.

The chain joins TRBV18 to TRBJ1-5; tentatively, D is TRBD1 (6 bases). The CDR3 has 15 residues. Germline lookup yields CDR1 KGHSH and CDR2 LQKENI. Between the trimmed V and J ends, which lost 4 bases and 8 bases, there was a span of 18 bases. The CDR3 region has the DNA TGTGCCAGCTCACTACAGGGCCCCCCGAAGGAGCCCCAGCATTTT. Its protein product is CASSLQGPPKEPQHF.

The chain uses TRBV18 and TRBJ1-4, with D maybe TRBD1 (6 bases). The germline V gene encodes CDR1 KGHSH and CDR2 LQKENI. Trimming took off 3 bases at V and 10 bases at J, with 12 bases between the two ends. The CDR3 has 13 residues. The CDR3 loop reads CASSPEVGGKLFF. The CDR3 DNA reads TGTGCCAGCTCACCGGAAGTAGGGGGAAAACTGTTTTTT.

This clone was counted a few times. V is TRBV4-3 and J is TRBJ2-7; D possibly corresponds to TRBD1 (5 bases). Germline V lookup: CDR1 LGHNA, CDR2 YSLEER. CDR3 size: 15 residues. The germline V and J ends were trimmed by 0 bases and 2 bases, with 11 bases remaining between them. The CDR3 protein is CASSQEWAGTYEQYF. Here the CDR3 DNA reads TGCGCCAGCAGCCAAGAGTGGGCAGGGACCTACGAGCAGTACTTC.

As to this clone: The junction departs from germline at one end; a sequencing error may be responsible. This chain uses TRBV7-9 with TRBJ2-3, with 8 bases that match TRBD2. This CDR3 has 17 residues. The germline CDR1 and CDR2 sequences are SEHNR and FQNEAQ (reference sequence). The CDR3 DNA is TGTTCCAGCAGCTTAGGGTTAGCGGGACCCCGGGCAGATACGCAGTATTTT. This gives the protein CSSSLGLAGPRADTQYF. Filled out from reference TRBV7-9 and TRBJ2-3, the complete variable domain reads DTGVSQNPRHKITKRGQNVTFRCDPISEHNRLYWYRQTLGQGPEFLTYFQNEAQLEKSRLLSDRFSAERPKGSFSTLEIQRTEQGDSAMYLCSSSLGLAGPRADTQYFGPGTRLTVL.